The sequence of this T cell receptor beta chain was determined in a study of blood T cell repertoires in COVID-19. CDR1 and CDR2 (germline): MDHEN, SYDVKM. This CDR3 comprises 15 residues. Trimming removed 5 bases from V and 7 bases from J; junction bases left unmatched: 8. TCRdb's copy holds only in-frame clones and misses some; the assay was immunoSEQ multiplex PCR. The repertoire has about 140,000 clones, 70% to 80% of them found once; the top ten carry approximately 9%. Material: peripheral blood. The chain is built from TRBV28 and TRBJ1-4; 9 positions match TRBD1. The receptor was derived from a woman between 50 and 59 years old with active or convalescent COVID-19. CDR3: CASSTLTGGSEKLFF. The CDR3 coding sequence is TGTGCCAGCAGTACGCTTACAGGGGGCTCTGAAAAACTGTTTTTT.